A selection of T cell receptor beta chains follows, all from one sample in a study of PD-L1 blockade in urothelial cancer. Here immunoSEQ multiplex PCR was the method, and the copy in TCRdb shows in-frame clones only, minus some. The sample consists of 33,000 or so clones, roughly 87% of them appearing once. The sequencing used PBMCs, collected around atezolizumab (anti-PD-L1) treatment. Source of these receptors: a man in his sixties or seventies with urothelial cancer. CDR3s include the opening cysteine and the closing phenylalanine or tryptophan. The D gene is left open where the match is weak. Not every row has a clone size; where given, it reads once, few, many or a size class.

abundance: few
v_gene: TRBV7-3
j_gene: TRBJ2-3
d_gene: TRBD2
CDR3aa: CASSSGLAGGTQYF
CDR3nt: TGTGCCAGCAGCTCCGGACTAGCCGGAGGTACGCAGTATTTT

abundance: few
v_gene: TRBV5-5
j_gene: TRBJ2-1
d_gene: NA
CDR3aa: CASSLDRRQFF
CDR3nt: TGTGCCAGCAGCTTGGACAGGAGACAGTTCTTC

abundance: once
v_gene: TRBV13
j_gene: TRBJ2-1
d_gene: NA
CDR3aa: CASSLEGDEQFF
CDR3nt: TGTGCCAGCAGCTTAGAGGGGGATGAGCAGTTCTTC

abundance: NA
v_gene: TRBV5-5
j_gene: TRBJ1-2
d_gene: NA
CDR3aa: CASSSDSDYGYTF
CDR3nt: TGTGCCAGCAGCTCTGACAGCGACTATGGCTACACCTTC

abundance: NA
v_gene: TRBV28
j_gene: TRBJ2-1
d_gene: TRBD1
CDR3aa: CASSPLDRGNEQFF
CDR3nt: TGTGCCAGCAGTCCATTGGACAGGGGGAATGAGCAGTTCTTC

abundance: NA
v_gene: TRBV5-1
j_gene: TRBJ2-3
d_gene: NA
CDR3aa: CASSLVAKPSTDTQYF
CDR3nt: TGCGCCAGCAGCTTGGTAGCGAAGCCAAGCACAGATACGCAGTATTTT

abundance: NA
v_gene: TRBV6-6
j_gene: TRBJ2-5
d_gene: TRBD2
CDR3aa: CASKKRGDQETQYF
CDR3nt: TGTGCCAGCAAAAAGCGGGGGGACCAAGAGACCCAGTACTTC

abundance: NA
v_gene: TRBV11-3
j_gene: TRBJ2-1
d_gene: NA
CDR3aa: CASSLGRTVNEQFF
CDR3nt: TGTGCCAGCAGCTTAGGGAGGACAGTCAATGAGCAGTTCTTC

abundance: NA
v_gene: TRBV19
j_gene: TRBJ1-4
d_gene: TRBD1
CDR3aa: CASSNTQGAREKLFF
CDR3nt: TGTGCCAGTAGTAACACACAGGGGGCGCGTGAAAAACTGTTTTTT

abundance: NA
v_gene: TRBV6-6
j_gene: TRBJ2-2
d_gene: TRBD2
CDR3aa: CASTSGSNTGELFF
CDR3nt: TGTGCCAGCACCAGCGGGAGTAACACCGGGGAGCTGTTTTTT

abundance: NA
v_gene: TRBV11-1
j_gene: TRBJ1-2
d_gene: NA
CDR3aa: CASSAQGMGYTF
CDR3nt: TGTGCCAGCAGCGCCCAGGGGATGGGCTACACCTTC

abundance: NA
v_gene: TRBV15
j_gene: TRBJ2-2
d_gene: NA
CDR3aa: CATSLAAGELFF
CDR3nt: TGTGCCACCAGCTTAGCGGCCGGGGAGCTGTTTTTT

abundance: NA
v_gene: TRBV6-5
j_gene: TRBJ2-2
d_gene: TRBD1
CDR3aa: CASSYQTSGGTGELFF
CDR3nt: TGTGCCAGCAGTTACCAAACGTCAGGGGGCACCGGGGAGCTGTTTTTT

abundance: NA
v_gene: TRBV28
j_gene: TRBJ1-2
d_gene: NA
CDR3aa: CASIRSGGADGGYTF
CDR3nt: TGTGCCAGCATCCGCTCCGGAGGGGCAGATGGTGGCTACACCTTC

abundance: NA
v_gene: TRBV7-2
j_gene: TRBJ2-7
d_gene: NA
CDR3aa: CASMLRESYEQYF
CDR3nt: TGTGCCAGCATGTTGCGCGAGTCTTACGAGCAGTACTTC

abundance: NA
v_gene: TRBV9
j_gene: TRBJ2-3
d_gene: TRBD2
CDR3aa: CASSVGLAGGVTQYF
CDR3nt: TGTGCCAGCAGCGTAGGACTAGCGGGGGGGGTTACGCAGTATTTT

abundance: NA
v_gene: TRBV19
j_gene: TRBJ1-1
d_gene: NA
CDR3aa: CASVRGLGLGTEAFF
CDR3nt: TGTGCCAGCGTTCGAGGCCTCGGTCTCGGCACTGAAGCTTTCTTT

abundance: NA
v_gene: TRBV28
j_gene: TRBJ1-2
d_gene: TRBD1
CDR3aa: CASSRTGNYGYTF
CDR3nt: TGTGCCAGCAGTCGGACAGGCAACTATGGCTACACCTTC

abundance: NA
v_gene: TRBV27
j_gene: TRBJ1-2
d_gene: TRBD1
CDR3aa: CASSLMGQGGGYTF
CDR3nt: TGTGCCAGCAGTTTAATGGGACAGGGAGGTGGCTACACCTTC

abundance: NA
v_gene: TRBV6-5
j_gene: TRBJ1-1
d_gene: NA
CDR3aa: CASSRPGVLDTEAFF
CDR3nt: TGTGCCAGCAGCCGTCCCGGGGTTCTCGACACTGAAGCTTTCTTT

abundance: NA
v_gene: TRBV2
j_gene: TRBJ1-2
d_gene: NA
CDR3aa: CASSPPGGYTF
CDR3nt: TGTGCCAGCAGCCCCCCAGGGGGCTACACCTTC

abundance: NA
v_gene: TRBV7-8
j_gene: TRBJ2-7
d_gene: TRBD1
CDR3aa: CASSLGTGVYEQYF
CDR3nt: TGTGCCAGCAGCTTAGGGACAGGCGTCTACGAGCAGTACTTC

abundance: NA
v_gene: TRBV6-6
j_gene: TRBJ1-1
d_gene: NA
CDR3aa: CASSYPSGSTEAFF
CDR3nt: TGTGCCAGCAGTTACCCAAGCGGGAGCACTGAAGCTTTCTTT

abundance: NA
v_gene: TRBV5-1
j_gene: TRBJ2-7
d_gene: TRBD2
CDR3aa: CASSLANLAGELYEQYF
CDR3nt: TGCGCCAGCAGCTTGGCCAATTTAGCGGGAGAGCTCTACGAGCAGTACTTC

abundance: NA
v_gene: TRBV5-6
j_gene: TRBJ2-5
d_gene: NA
CDR3aa: CASSLGQRETQYF
CDR3nt: TGTGCCAGCAGCTTGGGACAGCGAGAGACCCAGTACTTC

abundance: NA
v_gene: TRBV19
j_gene: TRBJ1-5
d_gene: TRBD1
CDR3aa: CASRGGTGGNQPQHF
CDR3nt: TGTGCCAGTAGGGGTGGGACAGGGGGAAATCAGCCCCAGCATTTT

abundance: NA
v_gene: TRBV7-2
j_gene: TRBJ2-2
d_gene: TRBD2
CDR3aa: CASSPGLAGGLRTGELFF
CDR3nt: TGTGCCAGCAGCCCAGGACTAGCGGGAGGGCTCCGGACCGGGGAGCTGTTTTTT

abundance: NA
v_gene: TRBV5-8
j_gene: TRBJ2-1
d_gene: NA
CDR3aa: CASSLGTRAGNEQFF
CDR3nt: TGTGCCAGCAGCTTGGGGACCAGGGCCGGCAATGAGCAGTTCTTC

abundance: NA
v_gene: TRBV6-4
j_gene: TRBJ2-3
d_gene: NA
CDR3aa: CASSDSQGDTQYF
CDR3nt: TGTGCCAGCAGTGACTCCCAGGGGGATACGCAGTATTTT

abundance: NA
v_gene: TRBV18
j_gene: TRBJ2-7
d_gene: NA
CDR3aa: CASSPGGKLYEQYF
CDR3nt: TGTGCCAGCTCACCAGGGGGCAAATTATACGAGCAGTACTTC

abundance: NA
v_gene: TRBV30
j_gene: TRBJ1-6
d_gene: NA
CDR3aa: CAWRIGRRVNSPLHF
CDR3nt: TGTGCCTGGAGGATCGGCCGCAGGGTAAATTCACCCCTCCACTTT

abundance: once
v_gene: TRBV5-8
j_gene: TRBJ2-1
d_gene: NA
CDR3aa: CASSLGSLQVGQFF
CDR3nt: TGTGCCAGCAGCTTGGGTTCGTTACAGGTGGGGCAGTTCTTC

abundance: few
v_gene: TRBV4-1
j_gene: TRBJ1-3
d_gene: NA
CDR3aa: CASSQSPSGGSSGNTIYF
CDR3nt: TGCGCCAGCAGCCAATCACCCAGTGGCGGCAGCTCTGGAAACACCATATATTTT

abundance: NA
v_gene: TRBV11-2
j_gene: TRBJ2-1
d_gene: TRBD2
CDR3aa: CASSLASGYNEQFF
CDR3nt: TGTGCCAGCAGCTTGGCTAGCGGCTACAATGAGCAGTTCTTC

abundance: NA
v_gene: TRBV11-3
j_gene: TRBJ2-7
d_gene: TRBD1
CDR3aa: CASSSTGSGEQYF
CDR3nt: TGTGCCAGCAGCTCGACAGGGTCAGGCGAGCAGTACTTC

abundance: NA
v_gene: TRBV11-3
j_gene: TRBJ2-7
d_gene: NA
CDR3aa: CASSSILGEQYF
CDR3nt: TGTGCCAGCAGCTCGATACTTGGCGAGCAGTACTTC

abundance: NA
v_gene: TRBV6-5
j_gene: TRBJ1-5
d_gene: NA
CDR3aa: CASSYIRESNQPQHF
CDR3nt: TGTGCCAGCAGTTACATCAGGGAAAGCAATCAGCCCCAGCATTTT

abundance: few
v_gene: TRBV27
j_gene: TRBJ2-7
d_gene: NA
CDR3aa: CASSLGGRVAYEQYF
CDR3nt: TGTGCCAGCAGTTTAGGGGGGAGAGTCGCCTACGAGCAGTACTTC

abundance: NA
v_gene: TRBV5-1
j_gene: TRBJ2-5
d_gene: TRBD2
CDR3aa: CAGSWSGAQETQYF
CDR3nt: TGCGCCGGCAGCTGGAGCGGGGCCCAAGAGACCCAGTACTTC

abundance: NA
v_gene: TRBV13
j_gene: TRBJ2-1
d_gene: NA
CDR3aa: CASSQGHPQQFF
CDR3nt: TGTGCCAGCAGCCAGGGACACCCCCAGCAGTTCTTC

abundance: NA
v_gene: TRBV5-5
j_gene: TRBJ2-2
d_gene: TRBD1
CDR3aa: CASRPTPGQGNTGELFF
CDR3nt: TGTGCCAGCAGACCTACTCCGGGACAGGGGAACACCGGGGAGCTGTTTTTT

abundance: few
v_gene: TRBV19
j_gene: TRBJ1-3
d_gene: NA
CDR3aa: CASNQRRGTGNTIYF
CDR3nt: TGTGCCAGTAATCAACGACGGGGGACTGGAAACACCATATATTTT

abundance: NA
v_gene: TRBV30
j_gene: TRBJ2-5
d_gene: NA
CDR3aa: CAWGEETQYF
CDR3nt: TGTGCCTGGGGGGAGGAGACCCAGTACTTC

abundance: few
v_gene: TRBV6-5
j_gene: TRBJ2-7
d_gene: NA
CDR3aa: CASKPQGSLEQYF
CDR3nt: TGTGCCAGCAAACCTCAGGGGTCCCTCGAGCAGTACTTC

abundance: NA
v_gene: TRBV19
j_gene: TRBJ2-1
d_gene: NA
CDR3aa: CASSGTGVGWEQFF
CDR3nt: TGTGCCAGTAGTGGGACGGGAGTTGGCTGGGAGCAGTTCTTC

abundance: NA
v_gene: TRBV28
j_gene: TRBJ1-2
d_gene: NA
CDR3aa: CASSISSGAGGYTF
CDR3nt: TGTGCCAGCAGTATCTCCTCAGGGGCAGGAGGCTACACCTTC

abundance: NA
v_gene: TRBV30
j_gene: TRBJ2-3
d_gene: TRBD1
CDR3aa: CAWSGLQGMADTQYF
CDR3nt: TGTGCCTGGAGTGGGTTACAGGGGATGGCAGATACGCAGTATTTT

abundance: few
v_gene: TRBV18
j_gene: TRBJ2-3
d_gene: NA
CDR3aa: CASSRQGTDTQYF
CDR3nt: TGTGCCAGCTCACGACAGGGCACAGATACGCAGTATTTT

abundance: NA
v_gene: TRBV6-1
j_gene: TRBJ2-3
d_gene: TRBD2
CDR3aa: CATTTGRATDTQYF
CDR3nt: TGTGCCACCACTACCGGGAGGGCTACAGATACGCAGTATTTT

abundance: NA
v_gene: TRBV5-1
j_gene: TRBJ1-4
d_gene: NA
CDR3aa: CASSLAAAEGEKLFF
CDR3nt: TGCGCCAGCAGCTTGGCTGCGGCGGAGGGGGAAAAACTGTTTTTT

abundance: NA
v_gene: TRBV18
j_gene: TRBJ1-4
d_gene: TRBD1
CDR3aa: CASSPGGQPNEKLFF
CDR3nt: TGTGCCAGCTCACCGGGGGGACAGCCTAATGAAAAACTGTTTTTT

abundance: NA
v_gene: TRBV10-3
j_gene: TRBJ2-5
d_gene: NA
CDR3aa: CAIRTEQKETQYF
CDR3nt: TGTGCCATCAGAACAGAGCAAAAAGAGACCCAGTACTTC

abundance: NA
v_gene: TRBV5-1
j_gene: TRBJ2-1
d_gene: TRBD1
CDR3aa: CASIPGQGDHNEQFF
CDR3nt: TGCGCCAGCATCCCGGGACAGGGGGACCACAATGAGCAGTTCTTC

abundance: NA
v_gene: TRBV6-5
j_gene: TRBJ2-1
d_gene: TRBD2
CDR3aa: CASSYSERGNEQFF
CDR3nt: TGTGCCAGCAGTTACTCGGAGCGGGGCAATGAGCAGTTCTTC

abundance: NA
v_gene: TRBV7-3
j_gene: TRBJ1-1
d_gene: TRBD1
CDR3aa: CASSVGQGNTEAFF
CDR3nt: TGTGCCAGCAGCGTGGGACAGGGTAACACTGAAGCTTTCTTT